This TCR beta chain was obtained from a study of regulatory T cells in long-lasting Graves disease. This clonotype occurred a few times. Germline is not matched at one junction end, which may reflect a read error. Time point meaning: newly diagnosed GD, antithyroid drugs for less than 3 months. PBMC RNA was the source of the TCR library. Researchers made TCR beta libraries by using iRepertoire HTBI primers and running Arm-PCR on CDR3 regions. TCRdb re-analysed the multiplex PCR reads in MiXCR, keeping a single row per CDR3 protein. Among under 300,000 distinct CDR3 sequences listed, 15% to 20% were seen once. CDR3 length: 15 amino acids. The germline CDR1 and CDR2 sequences are MNHEY and SMNVEV (reference sequence).

The gene calls are TRBV27 and TRBJ1-3, with D possibly being TRBD1 (5 bases). The material sequenced was peripheral blood mononuclear cells (PBMCs), taken at new diagnosis, from a patient treated with antithyroid drugs. The sequence was collected from a female donor with Graves disease. This CDR3 reads CTSRSGTASGNTIYF. CDR3 sequence (DNA): TGTACCAGCAGAAGCGGGACCGCCTCTGGAAACACCATATATTTT.